The clone carrying this TCR beta chain was detected many times. This sample stems from a study of early T cells in non-severe SARS-CoV-2 infection. TCRdb passed the 5' RACE reads through MiXCR, listing each CDR3 protein once. The data contain under 35,000 distinct CDR3 sequences, about 6.7% of them singletons. Germline CDR1 SGHRS, CDR2 YFSETQ. There are 16 residues in the CDR3. The ends lost 0 bases at V and 0 bases at J; junction bases unmatched: 3. The source of this sequence is an adult who was a healthcare worker with PCR-confirmed SARS-CoV-2 infection or an uninfected control (not recorded which). V gene TRBV5-1 combines with J gene TRBJ2-3; 8 nucleotides align to TRBD2. Sequenced input: whole blood. The CDR3 DNA follows: TGCGCCAGCAGCTTGGAACCTAGCGGGAGCACAGATACGCAGTATTTT. Amino acid sequence: CASSLEPSGSTDTQYF.